This paragraph covers one TCR beta chain sequence. The antigen is not known. Additional DNA sequences in this sample encode the identical CDR3. Execution of the assay was at deep level. Genomic DNA (from each subset) was split evenly across several immunoSEQ plates. TCRdb's copy holds only in-frame clones and misses some; the assay was immunoSEQ multiplex PCR. The sample yields under 600,000 clones, just over 75% seen once. There were no recent acute infections or vaccinations among the donors, who were healthy HIV-negative adults. This entry belongs to a study of shared clonotypes between healthy human individuals. CDR1 is MNHEY and CDR2 is SMNVEV in the germline V gene (reference sequence). V dropped 1 base and J dropped 11 bases, with 14 bases sitting between them. The CDR3 loop spans 13 amino acids. Study-wide results and caveats: Researchers sampled only blood; tissue repertoires likely differ.

This TCR was sampled from a woman aged 40 to 55 in good health. Some clones in this sample may be carry-over from other donors' samples. J is TRBJ1-1 and V is TRBV27, with D tentatively TRBD1 (5 bases). The sequenced sample was PBMCs. The CDR3 sequence: CASSLWVSREAFF. CDR3 in DNA: TGTGCCAGCAGTTTATGGGTATCCAGGGAGGCTTTCTTT.